The rows below give T cell receptor beta chains drawn from one sample of a study of T cell repertoires in cytomegalovirus infection. TCRdb used MiXCR to reprocess the reads, holding one entry per CDR3 protein. The sample holds about 310,000 distinct CDR3 sequences, around a sixth seen once. The sequenced sample was PBMCs. The source is a human donor in good health (CMV status not recorded). Some clones in this sample may be carry-over from other donors' samples. The CDR3 runs from the conserved cysteine through the conserved F or W. The order of the fields is clone size, V gene, J gene, D gene, CDR3 protein, CDR3 DNA. D genes are given only for firm matches. Size is omitted from some rows. Given values are once, few, many or a class for expanded clones.

size: many
V: TRBV6-1
J: TRBJ2-1
D: NA
CDR3: CASRLTTTGSSGDEQFF
DNA: TGTGCCAGCAGACTCACAACGACAGGATCCTCTGGGGATGAGCAGTTCTTC

size: few
V: TRBV5-1
J: TRBJ2-6
D: TRBD2
CDR3: CASSPGLAGAGANVLTF
DNA: TGCGCCAGCAGTCCGGGACTAGCGGGGGCTGGGGCCAACGTCCTGACTTTC

size: NA
V: TRBV12-3/TRBV12-4
J: TRBJ1-1
D: NA
CDR3: CASSLGTEDTEAFF
DNA: TGTGCCAGCAGTTTAGGGACAGAAGACACTGAAGCTTTCTTT

size: many
V: TRBV7-3
J: TRBJ2-3
D: NA
CDR3: CASSQYGAVSTDTQYF
DNA: TGTGCCAGCAGCCAGTATGGGGCAGTGAGCACAGATACGCAGTATTTT

size: NA
V: TRBV12-3/TRBV12-4
J: TRBJ2-7
D: TRBD1
CDR3: CASTASDRGSSYEQYF
DNA: TGTGCCAGCACCGCCTCGGACAGGGGGAGCTCCTACGAGCAGTACTTC

size: NA
V: TRBV4-1
J: TRBJ2-2
D: NA
CDR3: CASVVARDDDQGANTGELFF
DNA: TGCGCCAGCGTAGTGGCACGGGACGACGACCAGGGCGCGAACACCGGGGAGCTGTTTTTT

size: NA
V: TRBV20-1
J: TRBJ2-7
D: NA
CDR3: CSAKLDTYEQYF
DNA: TGCAGTGCCAAACTAGACACCTACGAGCAGTACTTC

size: NA
V: TRBV18
J: TRBJ1-4
D: NA
CDR3: CASSPRGAIEKLFF
DNA: TGTGCCAGCTCCCCAAGGGGGGCGATTGAAAAACTGTTTTTT

size: NA
V: TRBV24-1
J: TRBJ2-5
D: TRBD1
CDR3: CATSVGQAQETQYF
DNA: TGTGCCACCAGTGTGGGACAGGCACAAGAGACCCAGTACTTC

size: many
V: TRBV4-1
J: TRBJ2-5
D: NA
CDR3: CASSQVGTSQETQYF
DNA: TGCGCCAGCAGCCAAGTTGGCACAAGCCAAGAGACCCAGTACTTC

size: NA
V: TRBV6-6
J: TRBJ1-2
D: TRBD1
CDR3: CAGRTGTKANYGYTF
DNA: TGTGCCGGAAGGACAGGGACCAAAGCTAACTATGGCTACACCTTC

size: NA
V: TRBV12-3/TRBV12-4
J: TRBJ2-3
D: NA
CDR3: CASSPSGSTDTQYF
DNA: TGTGCCAGCAGTCCCAGCGGGTCCACAGATACGCAGTATTTT

size: many
V: TRBV11-2
J: TRBJ2-7
D: NA
CDR3: CASSSTTRPYEQYF
DNA: TGTGCCAGCAGCTCCACGACAAGACCCTACGAGCAGTACTTC

size: few
V: TRBV27
J: TRBJ1-1
D: TRBD1
CDR3: CASSSLTGDLTEAFF
DNA: TGTGCCAGCAGTTCCCTGACAGGGGATCTCACTGAAGCTTTCTTT

size: many
V: TRBV7-2
J: TRBJ2-4
D: NA
CDR3: CASSPGGAGNIQYF
DNA: TGTGCCAGCAGCCCCGGAGGGGCGGGAAACATTCAGTACTTC

size: NA
V: TRBV2
J: TRBJ2-7
D: NA
CDR3: CASSEDYYEQYF
DNA: TGTGCCAGCAGCGAAGATTACTACGAGCAGTACTTC

size: few
V: TRBV27
J: TRBJ2-3
D: TRBD1
CDR3: CASSLGQGYDTQYF
DNA: TGTGCCAGCAGTTTGGGACAGGGGTATGATACGCAGTATTTT

size: few
V: TRBV24-1
J: TRBJ2-1
D: NA
CDR3: CATSDADGSSYNEQFF
DNA: TGTGCCACCAGTGATGCCGACGGAAGCTCCTACAATGAGCAGTTCTTC

size: many
V: TRBV7-9
J: TRBJ1-1
D: NA
CDR3: CASSLTEANTEAFF
DNA: TGTGCCAGCAGCTTGACAGAAGCTAACACTGAAGCTTTCTTT

size: NA
V: TRBV7-9
J: TRBJ1-6
D: TRBD1
CDR3: CASSRGQGGNSPLHF
DNA: TGTGCCAGCAGCCGCGGACAGGGAGGTAATTCACCCCTCCACTTT

size: NA
V: TRBV28
J: TRBJ2-7
D: NA
CDR3: CASSFGQGGYEQYF
DNA: TGTGCCAGCAGTTTCGGTCAGGGCGGCTACGAGCAGTACTTC

size: few
V: TRBV12-3/TRBV12-4
J: TRBJ2-3
D: NA
CDR3: CASSLGRGSRDTQYF
DNA: TGTGCCAGCAGTTTAGGGCGGGGATCGAGAGATACGCAGTATTTT

size: NA
V: TRBV12-3/TRBV12-4
J: TRBJ1-2
D: NA
CDR3: CASSPQRAHYGYTF
DNA: TGTGCCAGCAGTCCCCAGAGAGCCCACTATGGCTACACCTTC

size: NA
V: TRBV20-1
J: TRBJ2-4
D: TRBD2
CDR3: CSARSPGGNIQYF
DNA: TGCAGTGCTAGGAGTCCGGGGGGGAACATTCAGTACTTC

size: few
V: TRBV10-3
J: TRBJ2-5
D: TRBD1
CDR3: CAISAGTVTPQETQYF
DNA: TGTGCCATCAGCGCCGGGACAGTTACACCCCAAGAGACCCAGTACTTC

size: many
V: TRBV14
J: TRBJ2-1
D: NA
CDR3: CASSKSRYNEQFF
DNA: TGTGCCAGCAGCAAGTCTCGATACAATGAGCAGTTCTTC

size: many
V: TRBV3-1
J: TRBJ1-4
D: NA
CDR3: CASSQAPGDGVEKLFF
DNA: TGTGCCAGCAGCCAGGCTCCAGGAGACGGTGTCGAAAAACTGTTTTTT

size: few
V: TRBV20-1
J: TRBJ2-7
D: NA
CDR3: CSARDSRGVDEQYF
DNA: TGCAGTGCTAGAGATTCGAGGGGTGTCGACGAGCAGTACTTC

size: NA
V: TRBV9
J: TRBJ2-7
D: NA
CDR3: CASSVDLGDRGEQYF
DNA: TGTGCCAGCAGCGTTGACTTGGGGGATAGGGGCGAGCAGTACTTC

size: NA
V: TRBV18
J: TRBJ1-6
D: NA
CDR3: CASSLHPGLSSPLHF
DNA: TGTGCCAGCTCATTACACCCGGGACTCTCTTCACCCCTCCACTTT

size: NA
V: TRBV2
J: TRBJ2-3
D: TRBD2
CDR3: CASSVLRAGEDTQYF
DNA: TGTGCCAGCAGTGTGTTGAGAGCGGGGGAAGATACGCAGTATTTT

size: many
V: TRBV7-2
J: TRBJ2-7
D: NA
CDR3: CASSSDPGAYEQYF
DNA: TGTGCCAGCAGCTCAGACCCGGGGGCCTACGAGCAGTACTTC